Here is one T cell receptor beta chain with its context. The antigen is not known. The data stem from a study of cytomegalovirus exposure and HLA in healthy donors. PCR involved 60 Vbeta and 13 Jbeta primers. The method was immunoSEQ multiplex PCR; TCRdb's version includes in-frame clones alone and lacks a portion of them. Found here are approximately 79,000 clones, about three quarters of them singletons; the top ten hold approximately 2%. Overall study findings and caveats: A missense DCLRE1C variant was associated with V- and J-gene trimming of TCR beta chains in a later analysis, and an independent cohort replicated the association. The study listed 164 cytomegalovirus-associated TCR beta chains. Confirmation in vitro established that a few CMV-associated chains were specific for CMV antigens. Later on, analysis showed that most CMV-associated TCR beta chains appeared to be HLA-restricted.

The sequenced material came from PBMCs. The sequence derives from a boy between 10 and 17 years old in good health and CMV-seronegative.

Here the CDR3 DNA reads TGTGCCAGCAGTCCCAGGGGCGGCAATCAGCCCCAGCATTTT. Amino acid sequence: CASSPRGGNQPQHF. The chain recombines TRBV6-6 with TRBJ1-5, with D perhaps matching TRBD1 (6 bases). This CDR3 contains 14 residues. CDR1 is MNHNY, CDR2 SVGAGI, per germline (reference sequence). The germline V and J ends were trimmed by 5 bases and 2 bases, with 10 bases remaining between them.